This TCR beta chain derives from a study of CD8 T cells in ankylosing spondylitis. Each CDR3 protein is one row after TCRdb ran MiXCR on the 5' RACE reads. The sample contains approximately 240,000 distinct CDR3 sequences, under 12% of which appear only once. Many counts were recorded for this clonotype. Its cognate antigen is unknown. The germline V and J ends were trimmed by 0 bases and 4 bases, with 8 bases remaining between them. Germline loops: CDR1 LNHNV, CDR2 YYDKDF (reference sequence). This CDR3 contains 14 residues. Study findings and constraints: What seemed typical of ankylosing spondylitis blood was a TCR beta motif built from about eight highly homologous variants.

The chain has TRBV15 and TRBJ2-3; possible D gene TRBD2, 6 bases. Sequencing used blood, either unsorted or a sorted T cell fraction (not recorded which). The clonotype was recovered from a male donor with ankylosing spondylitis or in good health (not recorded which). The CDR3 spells CATSREGGPDTQYF. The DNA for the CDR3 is TGTGCCACCAGCAGAGAGGGGGGTCCAGATACGCAGTATTTT. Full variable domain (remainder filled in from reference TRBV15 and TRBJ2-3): DAMVIQNPRYQVTQFGKPVTLSCSQTLNHNVMYWYQQKSSQAPKLLFHYYDKDFNNEADTPDNFQSRRPNTSFCFLDIRSPGLGDTAMYLCATSREGGPDTQYFGPGTRLTVL.